Listed below are T cell receptor beta chains from one sample, sequenced in a study of CXCR3-negative and CXCR3-positive naive CD8 T cells. TCRdb reprocessed the 5' RACE reads and reports one entry per CDR3 protein, with no DNA. The record lists some 49,000 distinct CDR3 sequences, of which the ten most abundant hold 2% to 2.5%. What was sequenced was naive CXCR3- CD8+ T cells from blood. The receptors originated from a human donor in good health. Some clones in this sample may be carry-over from other donors' samples. Each CDR3 is given with its conserved first and last residue. The size entry is marked missing in some rows and otherwise reads once, few, many or a size class.

V	J	size	CDR3
TRBV29-1	TRBJ2-2	-	CSVGSGTGELFF
TRBV20-1	TRBJ1-1	-	CSAWLAGPTEAFF
TRBV20-1	TRBJ2-3	-	CSARSGLAGVSSTDTQYF
TRBV7-7	TRBJ2-7	-	CASPIQGTPTNLYEQYF
TRBV12-3/TRBV12-4	TRBJ2-3	-	CATSIAGSTDTQYF
TRBV11-3	TRBJ2-4	-	CASSLELAKNIQYF
TRBV7-6	TRBJ1-1	-	CASSLSLGTEAFF
TRBV6-5	TRBJ2-7	-	CASSGRGRIEQYF
TRBV28	TRBJ2-7	-	CASSLNPGQGDEQYF
TRBV4-3	TRBJ2-2	-	CASSQDGVLGGTGELFF
TRBV27	TRBJ2-2	-	CASRVGFATGELFF
TRBV5-4	TRBJ2-3	-	CASSPGVADTQYF
TRBV7-3	TRBJ2-1	-	CASSLTSSAYNEQFF
TRBV2	TRBJ1-4	-	CASSEDGDRGEKLFF
TRBV10-3	TRBJ2-7	-	CAISEGQDYEQYF
TRBV29-1	TRBJ2-1	-	CSVSLPGHLNNEQFF
TRBV4-3	TRBJ1-4	-	CASSQDRGRSEKLFF
TRBV5-1	TRBJ2-7	-	CASSLAPSYEQYF
TRBV4-2	TRBJ2-7	-	CASSLSPLGAYEQYF
TRBV19	TRBJ2-5	-	CASSKGRETQYF
TRBV14	TRBJ1-1	-	CASSFRIESEAFF
TRBV6-2/TRBV6-3	TRBJ2-1	medium-sized	CASSPQGTYNEQFF
TRBV29-1	TRBJ2-5	-	CSVGTSGAQETQYF
TRBV9	TRBJ2-6	-	CASSIPWTPSSGANVLTF
TRBV15	TRBJ2-7	-	CATSSDLAGAYEQYF
TRBV19	TRBJ2-6	-	CASSIVSETGANVLTF
TRBV4-2	TRBJ1-5	-	CACSQDGTGVQPQHF
TRBV28	TRBJ2-5	-	CASSFQTPPRETQYF
TRBV6-5	TRBJ1-2	-	CASSPREPRGYTF